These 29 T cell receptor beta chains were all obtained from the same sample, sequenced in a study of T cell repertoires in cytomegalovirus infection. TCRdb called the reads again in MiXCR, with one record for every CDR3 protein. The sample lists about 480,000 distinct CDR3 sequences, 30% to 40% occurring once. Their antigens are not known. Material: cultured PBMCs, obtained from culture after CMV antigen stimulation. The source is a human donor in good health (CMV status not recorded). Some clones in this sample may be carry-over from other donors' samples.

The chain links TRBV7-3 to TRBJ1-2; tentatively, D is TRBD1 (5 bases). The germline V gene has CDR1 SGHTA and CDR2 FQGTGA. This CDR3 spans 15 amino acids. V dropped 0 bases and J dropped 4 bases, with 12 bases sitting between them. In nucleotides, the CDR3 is TGTGCCAGCAGCTTAACAGCGGGGACTACCTATGGCTACACCTTC. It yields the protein CASSLTAGTTYGYTF. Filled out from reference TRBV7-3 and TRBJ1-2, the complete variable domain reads GAGVSQTPSNKVTEKGKYVELRCDPISGHTALYWYRQSLGQGPEFLIYFQGTGAADDSGLPNDRFFAVRPEGSVSTLKIQRTERGDSAVYLCASSLTAGTTYGYTFGSGTRLTVV.

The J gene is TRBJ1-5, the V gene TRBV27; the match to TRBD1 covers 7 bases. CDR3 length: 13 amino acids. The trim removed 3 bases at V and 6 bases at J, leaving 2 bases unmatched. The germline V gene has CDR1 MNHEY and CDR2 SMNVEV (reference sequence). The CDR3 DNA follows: TGTGCCAGCAGTTTCAGACAGGGTCAGCCCCAGCATTTT. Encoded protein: CASSFRQGQPQHF.

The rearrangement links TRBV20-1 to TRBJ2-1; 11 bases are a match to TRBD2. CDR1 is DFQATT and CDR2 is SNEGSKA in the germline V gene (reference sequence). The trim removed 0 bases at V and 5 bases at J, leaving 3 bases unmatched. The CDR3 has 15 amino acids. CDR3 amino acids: CSARDPSGGNNEQFF. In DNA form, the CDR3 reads TGCAGTGCTAGAGATCCTAGCGGGGGGAACAATGAGCAGTTCTTC.

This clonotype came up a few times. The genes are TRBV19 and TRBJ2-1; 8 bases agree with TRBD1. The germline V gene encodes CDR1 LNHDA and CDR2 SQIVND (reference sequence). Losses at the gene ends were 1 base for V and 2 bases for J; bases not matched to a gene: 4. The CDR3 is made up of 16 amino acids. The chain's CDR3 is CASSIGIQGAYNEQFF. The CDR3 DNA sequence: TGTGCCAGTAGTATAGGAATACAGGGGGCCTACAATGAGCAGTTCTTC.

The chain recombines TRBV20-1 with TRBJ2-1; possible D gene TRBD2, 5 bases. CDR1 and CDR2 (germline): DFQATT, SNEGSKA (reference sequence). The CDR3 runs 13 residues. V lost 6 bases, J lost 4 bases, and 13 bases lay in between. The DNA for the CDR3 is TGCAGTGCGCCCCGCAGCGGATACAATGAGCAGTTCTTC. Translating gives CSAPRSGYNEQFF.

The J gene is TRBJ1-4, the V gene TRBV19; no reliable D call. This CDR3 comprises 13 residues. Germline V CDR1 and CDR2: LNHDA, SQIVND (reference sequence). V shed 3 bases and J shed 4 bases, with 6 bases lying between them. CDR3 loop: CASSIRHNEKLFF. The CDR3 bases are TGTGCCAGTAGTATCCGCCATAATGAAAAACTGTTTTTT.

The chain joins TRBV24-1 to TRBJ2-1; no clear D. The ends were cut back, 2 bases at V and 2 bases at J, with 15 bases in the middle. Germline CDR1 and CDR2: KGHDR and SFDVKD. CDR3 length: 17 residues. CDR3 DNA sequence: TGTGCCACCAGTGATTCGGCCCGTGGCAGCCCCTACAATGAGCAGTTCTTC. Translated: CATSDSARGSPYNEQFF.

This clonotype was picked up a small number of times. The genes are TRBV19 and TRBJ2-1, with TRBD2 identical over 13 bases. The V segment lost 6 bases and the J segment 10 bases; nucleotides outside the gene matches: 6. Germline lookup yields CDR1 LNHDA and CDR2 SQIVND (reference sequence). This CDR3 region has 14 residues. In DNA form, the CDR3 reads TGTGCCAGTAGAGGACTAGCGGGAGAGGGCGAGCAGTTCTTC. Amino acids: CASRGLAGEGEQFF.

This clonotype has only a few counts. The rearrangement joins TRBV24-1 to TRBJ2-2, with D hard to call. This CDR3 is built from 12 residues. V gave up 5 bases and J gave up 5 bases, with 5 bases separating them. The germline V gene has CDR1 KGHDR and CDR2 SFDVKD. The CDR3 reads CATSVLTGELFF. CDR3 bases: TGTGCCACCAGTGTCCTAACCGGGGAGCTGTTTTTT.

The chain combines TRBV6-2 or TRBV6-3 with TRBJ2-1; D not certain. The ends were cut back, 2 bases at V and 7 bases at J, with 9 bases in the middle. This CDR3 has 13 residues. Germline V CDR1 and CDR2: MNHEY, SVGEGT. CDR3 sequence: CASSYRRQNEQFF. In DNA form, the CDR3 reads TGTGCCAGCAGTTACAGGCGCCAGAATGAGCAGTTCTTC.

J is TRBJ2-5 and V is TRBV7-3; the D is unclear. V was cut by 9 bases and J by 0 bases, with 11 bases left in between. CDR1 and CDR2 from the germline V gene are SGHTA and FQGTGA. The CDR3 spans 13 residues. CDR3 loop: CASSQAYQETQYF. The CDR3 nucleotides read TGTGCCAGTTCCCAGGCGTACCAAGAGACCCAGTACTTC.

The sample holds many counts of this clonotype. This CDR3 reads CASSPGRNEQFF. In DNA, the CDR3 is TGTGCCAGCAGCCCAGGACGGAATGAGCAGTTCTTC. This sequence joins TRBV12-3 or TRBV12-4 and TRBJ2-1; D call uncertain. This CDR3 has 12 amino acids. Trimming stripped 6 bases from V and 7 bases from J, with 10 bases between.

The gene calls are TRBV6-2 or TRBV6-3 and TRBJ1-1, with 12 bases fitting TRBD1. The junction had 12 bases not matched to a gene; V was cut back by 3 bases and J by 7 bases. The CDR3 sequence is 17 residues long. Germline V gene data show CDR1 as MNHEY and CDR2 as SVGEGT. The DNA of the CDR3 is TGTGCCAGCAGTTATCTCAGCTCGGGACAGGGGGCGAGTGAAGCTTTCTTT. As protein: CASSYLSSGQGASEAFF.

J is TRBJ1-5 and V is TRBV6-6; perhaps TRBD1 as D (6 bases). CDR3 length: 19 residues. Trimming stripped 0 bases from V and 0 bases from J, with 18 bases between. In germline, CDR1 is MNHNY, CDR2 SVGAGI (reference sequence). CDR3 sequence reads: CASSYSITQGTYSNQPQHF. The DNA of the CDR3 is TGTGCCAGCAGTTACTCGATTACGCAGGGGACCTATAGCAATCAGCCCCAGCATTTT.

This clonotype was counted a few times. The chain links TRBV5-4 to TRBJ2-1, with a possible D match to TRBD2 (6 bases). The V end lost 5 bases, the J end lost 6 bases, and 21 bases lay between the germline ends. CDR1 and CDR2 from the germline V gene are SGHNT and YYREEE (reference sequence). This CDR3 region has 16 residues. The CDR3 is CASSRVTRYSFNEQFF. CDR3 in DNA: TGTGCCAGCAGTCGAGTGACTAGGTACTCTTTCAATGAGCAGTTCTTC.

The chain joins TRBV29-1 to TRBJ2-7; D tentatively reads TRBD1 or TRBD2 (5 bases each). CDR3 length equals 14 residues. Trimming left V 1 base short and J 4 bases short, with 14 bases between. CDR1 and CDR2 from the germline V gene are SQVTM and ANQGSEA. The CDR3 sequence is CSVEASGLGYEQYF. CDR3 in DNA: TGCAGCGTTGAAGCCTCGGGGCTGGGGTACGAGCAGTACTTC.

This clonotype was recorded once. For the CDR3, the DNA is TGTGCCAGCAGTCGTCCTAGCGCTTGGGCGGATACGCAGTATTTT. This codes for CASSRPSAWADTQYF. The chain uses TRBV2 and TRBJ2-3; D is possibly TRBD2 (6 bases). V gave up 5 bases and J gave up 6 bases, with 18 bases separating them. Germline V gene data show CDR1 as SNHLY and CDR2 as FYNNEI. This CDR3 spans 15 amino acids.

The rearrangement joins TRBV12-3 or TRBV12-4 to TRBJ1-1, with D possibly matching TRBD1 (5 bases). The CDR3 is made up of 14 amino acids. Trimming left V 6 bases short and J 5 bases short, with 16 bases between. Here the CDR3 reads CASSGTPRRTEAFF. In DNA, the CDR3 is TGTGCCAGCAGCGGGACTCCTCGGCGGACTGAAGCTTTCTTT.

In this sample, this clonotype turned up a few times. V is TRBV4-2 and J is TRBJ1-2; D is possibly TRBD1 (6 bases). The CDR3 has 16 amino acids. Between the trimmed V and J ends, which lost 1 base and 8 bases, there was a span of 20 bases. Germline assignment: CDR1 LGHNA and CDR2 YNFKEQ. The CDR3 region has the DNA TGTGCCAGCAGCCAAGTGATGTCCGGGGGCGCGGGCGGCTACACCTTC. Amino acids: CASSQVMSGGAGGYTF.

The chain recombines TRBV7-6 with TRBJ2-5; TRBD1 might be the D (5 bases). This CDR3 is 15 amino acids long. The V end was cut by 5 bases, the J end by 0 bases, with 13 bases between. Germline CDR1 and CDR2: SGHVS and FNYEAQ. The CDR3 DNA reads TGTGCCAGCAGCCCTATCCGGACATACCAAGAGACCCAGTACTTC. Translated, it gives CASSPIRTYQETQYF.

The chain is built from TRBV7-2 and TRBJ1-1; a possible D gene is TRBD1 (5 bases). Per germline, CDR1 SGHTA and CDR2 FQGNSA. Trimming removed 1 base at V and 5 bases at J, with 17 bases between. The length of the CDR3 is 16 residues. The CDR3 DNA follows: TGTGCCAGCAGCTTAGATCTCAGGGTAGGAAAAACTGAAGCTTTCTTT. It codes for CASSLDLRVGKTEAFF.

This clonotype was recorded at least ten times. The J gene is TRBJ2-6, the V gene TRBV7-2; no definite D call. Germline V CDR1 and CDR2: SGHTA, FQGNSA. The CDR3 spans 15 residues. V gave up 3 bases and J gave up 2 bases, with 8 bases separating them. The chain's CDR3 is CASSLGGTGANVLTF. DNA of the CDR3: TGTGCCAGCAGCTTGGGTGGGACTGGGGCCAACGTCCTGACTTTC.

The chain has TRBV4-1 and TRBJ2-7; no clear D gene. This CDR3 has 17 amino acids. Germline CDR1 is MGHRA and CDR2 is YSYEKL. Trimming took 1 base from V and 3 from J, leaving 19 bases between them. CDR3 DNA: TGCGCCAGCAGCCAAGGAGGTCGGTTTGTTCCGGGCTACGAGCAGTACTTC. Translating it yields CASSQGGRFVPGYEQYF.

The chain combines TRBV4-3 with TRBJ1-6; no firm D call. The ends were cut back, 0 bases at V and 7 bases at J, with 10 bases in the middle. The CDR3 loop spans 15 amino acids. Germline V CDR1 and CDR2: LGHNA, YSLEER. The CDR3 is CASSQDGSSNSPLHF. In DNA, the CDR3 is TGCGCCAGCAGCCAAGATGGCAGTTCCAATTCACCCCTCCACTTT.

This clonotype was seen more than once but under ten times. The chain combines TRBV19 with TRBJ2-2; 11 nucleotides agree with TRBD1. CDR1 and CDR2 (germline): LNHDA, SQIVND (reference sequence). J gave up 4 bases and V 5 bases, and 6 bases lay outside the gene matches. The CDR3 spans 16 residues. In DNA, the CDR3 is TGTGCCAGTAGTCTGCGGACAGGGGGCTCCACCGGGGAGCTGTTTTTT. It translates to CASSLRTGGSTGELFF. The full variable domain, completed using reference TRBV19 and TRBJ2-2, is DGGITQSPKYLFRKEGQNVTLSCEQNLNHDAMYWYRQDPGQGLRLIYYSQIVNDFQKGDIAEGYSVSREKKESFPLTVTSAQKNPTAFYLCASSLRTGGSTGELFFGEGSRLTVL.

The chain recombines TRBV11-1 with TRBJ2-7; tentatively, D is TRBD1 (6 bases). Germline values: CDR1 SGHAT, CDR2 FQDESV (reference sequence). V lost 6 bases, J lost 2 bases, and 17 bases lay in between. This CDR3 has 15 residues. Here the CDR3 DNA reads TGTGCCAGCAGTCTAAAGTCAGGACAGACCTACGAGCAGTACTTC. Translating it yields CASSLKSGQTYEQYF.

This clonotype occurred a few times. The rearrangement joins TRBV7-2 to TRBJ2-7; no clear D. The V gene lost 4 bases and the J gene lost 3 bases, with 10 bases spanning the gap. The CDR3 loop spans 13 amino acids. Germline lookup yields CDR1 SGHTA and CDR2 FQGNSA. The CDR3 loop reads CASSSPPGYEQYV. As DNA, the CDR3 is TGTGCCAGCAGCTCCCCCCCCGGCTACGAGCAGTACGTC.

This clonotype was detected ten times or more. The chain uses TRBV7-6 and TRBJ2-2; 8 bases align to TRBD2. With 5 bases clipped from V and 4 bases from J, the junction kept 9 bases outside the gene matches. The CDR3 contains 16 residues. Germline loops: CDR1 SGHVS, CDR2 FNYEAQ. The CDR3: CASSRTTSGLTGELFF. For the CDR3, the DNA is TGTGCCAGCAGCCGCACTACTAGCGGCCTCACCGGGGAGCTGTTTTTT. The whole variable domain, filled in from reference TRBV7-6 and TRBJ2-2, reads GAGVSQSPRYKVTKRGQDVALRCDPISGHVSLYWYRQALGQGPEFLTYFNYEAQQDKSGLPNDRFSAERPEGSISTLTIQRTEQRDSAMYRCASSRTTSGLTGELFFGEGSRLTVL.

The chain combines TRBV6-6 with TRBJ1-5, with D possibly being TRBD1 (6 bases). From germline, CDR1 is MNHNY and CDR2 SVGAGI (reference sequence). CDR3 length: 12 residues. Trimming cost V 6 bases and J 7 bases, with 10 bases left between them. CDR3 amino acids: CASRAGEQPQHF. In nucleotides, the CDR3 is TGTGCCAGCAGGGCAGGGGAACAGCCCCAGCATTTT.